The rows below give T cell receptor beta chains drawn from one sample of a study of spatial heterogeneity in lung cancer. Each CDR3 protein is one row after TCRdb ran MiXCR on the 5' RACE reads. Among about 13,000 distinct CDR3 sequences listed, around 6.1% were seen once. Specimen: lung tumor tissue, collected at surgery. The receptors stem from a female donor with early-stage non-small cell lung cancer. Each CDR3 is given without its conserved first and last residue. D genes are given only for firm matches.

J gene: TRBJ2-3; D gene: -; V gene: TRBV28; CDR3 protein: ASSFPPRGTSTDTQY
J gene: TRBJ2-7; D gene: -; V gene: TRBV5-1; CDR3 protein: ASSLAWETYEQY
J gene: TRBJ1-2; D gene: -; V gene: TRBV9; CDR3 protein: ASSAHAGANYGYT
J gene: TRBJ2-2; D gene: TRBD1; V gene: TRBV5-1; CDR3 protein: ASSFTGVRDTGELF
J gene: TRBJ2-1; D gene: TRBD2; V gene: TRBV6-2/TRBV6-3; CDR3 protein: ASTIRWSASGSNEQF
J gene: TRBJ1-3; D gene: -; V gene: TRBV20-1; CDR3 protein: SARDGRGTGNTIY
J gene: TRBJ1-5; D gene: TRBD1; V gene: TRBV28; CDR3 protein: ASSPTDRAHQPQH
J gene: TRBJ2-5; D gene: -; V gene: TRBV10-3; CDR3 protein: AIGTSGETQY
J gene: TRBJ1-4; D gene: -; V gene: TRBV2; CDR3 protein: ASRGSSLAEKLF
J gene: TRBJ2-1; D gene: TRBD2; V gene: TRBV19; CDR3 protein: ASSRAKGLASDEQF
J gene: TRBJ1-2; D gene: TRBD1; V gene: TRBV2; CDR3 protein: ASRARGTGGLSGYT
J gene: TRBJ1-2; D gene: TRBD1; V gene: TRBV28; CDR3 protein: ASSLSGRGQGAYGYT
J gene: TRBJ2-5; D gene: -; V gene: TRBV6-5; CDR3 protein: ASSYQGGGPMTQY
J gene: TRBJ2-1; D gene: -; V gene: TRBV7-2; CDR3 protein: ASSSSGQISHEQF
J gene: TRBJ2-7; D gene: TRBD2; V gene: TRBV28; CDR3 protein: ASSLGGRAYEQY
J gene: TRBJ2-6; D gene: -; V gene: TRBV18; CDR3 protein: ASSLTARSGNSGANVLT
J gene: TRBJ1-1; D gene: TRBD1; V gene: TRBV5-4; CDR3 protein: ASSARQGPNTEAF
J gene: TRBJ1-2; D gene: -; V gene: TRBV6-6; CDR3 protein: SARRTEGGYT
J gene: TRBJ1-5; D gene: -; V gene: TRBV28; CDR3 protein: ASSRQAHGNQPQH
J gene: TRBJ1-6; D gene: -; V gene: TRBV4-1; CDR3 protein: ASSQDKAVLYNSPLH
J gene: TRBJ1-1; D gene: -; V gene: TRBV10-3; CDR3 protein: ASAPIQGHLPTEAF
J gene: TRBJ2-7; D gene: TRBD2; V gene: TRBV29-1; CDR3 protein: SVNVVAGDYEQY
J gene: TRBJ2-1; D gene: -; V gene: TRBV7-2; CDR3 protein: ASSFHSNEQF
J gene: TRBJ2-7; D gene: -; V gene: TRBV7-2; CDR3 protein: ASSLSREQGEQY